This T cell receptor (beta chain) was sequenced for a study of post-analysis software for immune sequencing data (dated by TCRdb to between 2014 and 2017). Looking at the study overall: Recorded disease courses included relapsing-remitting, secondary progressive and progressive-relapsing multiple sclerosis, with some patients lacking subtype annotation. The multiple sclerosis patient repertoires were compared with 10 or so previously published healthy control repertoires from donors aged roughly 6 to 25 years. A subset of samples was prepared in parallel using single-end sample barcoding, then pooled and co-amplified after Illumina adapter ligation. Paper-wide results and their limitations: The multiple sclerosis patient group was slightly younger than the control group. Direct clustering with F measure revealed strong co-clustering of samples prepared in the same batch, which led to a batch-effect correction. Compared with controls, multiple sclerosis patients had significantly lower normalized Chao1 diversity, a finding suggesting substantial peripheral T-cell clonal expansion.

TCR beta repertoires were profiled from peripheral blood of 10 to 15 young patients with multiple sclerosis to demonstrate the VDJtools post-analysis software. The multiple sclerosis patients were children and adolescents ranging in age from roughly 6 to 16 years. Library construction relied on PCR. Sequencer: Illumina HiSeq 2500. To reduce PCR and sequencing biases, unique molecular identifiers were incorporated into the TCR beta cDNA libraries. About 500,000 cDNA molecules were obtained for every 1 to 10 million input T cells, so each molecule roughly corresponded to one T cell. The same protocol used for the earlier healthy control dataset was applied to prepare and sequence the patient libraries. Samples belonging to the same batch were prepared together, multiplexed and sequenced on a shared HiSeq lane. Concerning the study's data processing: MIGEC handled the raw barcoded reads, throwing out single-read molecular identifier groups before consensus assembly and CDR3 extraction. VDJtools was used for post-analysis of the clonotype tables, and diversity was normalized by down-sampling every dataset to the size of the smallest sample. To correct batch-related cross-sample contamination, repertoire overlap clustering matched CDR3 amino acid sequences but not nucleotide sequences. TCRdb reanalyzed the raw reads on its own, using fastp at Q25 for trimming and MiXCR for clone calling, and kept in-frame beta chains. When rows share a CDR3 protein, they turn into one entry using the most common DNA and genes. In this record, the V and J calls reflect TCRdb's handling and not the investigators' own analysis. Here the sample has over 150,000 distinct CDR3 sequences; about 32% occur a single time. Approximately 1.5% of the sample goes to the ten largest clones.

There are many counts of this clonotype. Its binding antigen is unknown. There are no base qualities to consult, and no much larger clone falls within one base. Sequencing was done on a sample of blood. This clonotype was sampled from a girl between 5 and 17 years old with multiple sclerosis.

The nucleotide sequence is given as TGTGCCAGCAGTTTCGGTCAGTCCTACGAGCAGTACTTC. It specifies CASSFGQSYEQYF. The V and J segments used are TRBV27 and TRBJ2-7; confidence is insufficient to name the D gene. V loses 3 bases, J loses 1 base, and the germline ends lie 7 bases apart. Measured from the cysteine to the phenylalanine, the CDR3 is 13 residues long. This entry keeps only the CDR3 DNA: 39 bases, framed from base 1. CDR1 is given as MNHEY and CDR2 as SMNVEV, both from the germline V gene (reference sequence).